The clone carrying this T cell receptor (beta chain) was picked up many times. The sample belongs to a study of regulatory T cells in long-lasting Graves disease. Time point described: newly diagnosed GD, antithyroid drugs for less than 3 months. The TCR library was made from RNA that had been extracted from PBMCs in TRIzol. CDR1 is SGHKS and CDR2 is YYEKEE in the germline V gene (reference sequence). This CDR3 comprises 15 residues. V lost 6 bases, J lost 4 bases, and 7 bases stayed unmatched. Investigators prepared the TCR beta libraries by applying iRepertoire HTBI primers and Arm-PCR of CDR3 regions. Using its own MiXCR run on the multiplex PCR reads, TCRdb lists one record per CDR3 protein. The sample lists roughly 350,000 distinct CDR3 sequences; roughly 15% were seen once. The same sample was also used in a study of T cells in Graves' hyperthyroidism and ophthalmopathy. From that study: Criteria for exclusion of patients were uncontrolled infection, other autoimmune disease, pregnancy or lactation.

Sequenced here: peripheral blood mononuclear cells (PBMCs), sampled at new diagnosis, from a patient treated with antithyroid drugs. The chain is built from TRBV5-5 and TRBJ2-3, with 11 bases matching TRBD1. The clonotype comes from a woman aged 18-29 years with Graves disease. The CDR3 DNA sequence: TGTGCCAGCACCCTGGAGGGACAGGGGGCAGATACGCAGTATTTT. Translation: CASTLEGQGADTQYF.